The next 25 T cell receptor beta chains were all read from a single sample in a study of CD8 T cells in Susac syndrome (dated by TCRdb to about 2019). Libraries came from the immunoSEQ multiplex PCR assay. RNA was extracted using the RNeasy kit, and about 0.45 to 1 ug of the RNA was reverse transcribed with random hexamers. TCRdb reprocessing: public reads trimmed at Q25 with fastp, clones called with MiXCR, in-frame beta chains kept. Each entry merges the rows of one CDR3 protein and shows their most common DNA and genes. The sample table lists more than 120,000 distinct CDR3 sequences, approximately 94% of them with a count of one. The ten largest make up approximately 0.08% of the sample. The specimen was CD4+ T cells from PBMCs. The receptors stem from a human donor in good health.

The V call is TRBV24-1, the J call TRBJ2-3; D is unclear. The length of the CDR3 is 15 residues. Looked up from germline, CDR1 is KGHDR and CDR2 is SFDVKD. Trimming took 2 bases from V and 1 from J, leaving 9 bases between them. Written as DNA, the CDR3 is TGTGCCACCAGTGATTCGCCGCGAGGCACAGATACGCAGTATTTT. Its protein product is CATSDSPRGTDTQYF.

The V gene is TRBV2, the J gene TRBJ2-1, with D unclear. With 7 bases removed from V and 1 base from J, the gap between germline ends came to 8 bases. Germline V gene sequence: CDR1 SNHLY, CDR2 FYNNEI. The CDR3 has 13 residues. The chain's CDR3 is CASIRISYNEQFF. Here the CDR3 DNA reads TGTGCCAGCATCAGGATTTCCTACAATGAGCAGTTCTTC.

The V call is TRBV9, the J call TRBJ1-2; 8 bases agree with TRBD1. The CDR3 contains 17 residues. Germline values: CDR1 SGDLS, CDR2 YYNGEE. V was clipped by 3 bases and J by 3 bases; unmatched bases: 13. The CDR3 protein is CASSDKSPGGADYGYTF. For the CDR3, the DNA is TGTGCCAGCAGCGACAAAAGCCCAGGGGGCGCTGACTATGGCTACACCTTC.

The chain links TRBV12-3 or TRBV12-4 to TRBJ1-3, with 8 bases lining up with TRBD1. The CDR3 is made up of 15 amino acids. J was trimmed by 6 bases and V by 5 bases; bases with no gene match: 9. The CDR3 spells CASSPYGQGKNTIYF. The CDR3 bases are TGTGCCAGCAGTCCATATGGACAGGGAAAAAACACCATATATTTT.

The rearrangement links TRBV9 to TRBJ2-5; no definite D call. The V gene's germline CDR1 is SGDLS and CDR2 YYNGEE. The V end was cut by 0 bases, the J end by 5 bases, with 8 bases between. The CDR3 length is 13 residues. CDR3 residues: CASSVEGSETQYF. CDR3 nucleotides: TGTGCCAGCAGCGTAGAAGGGTCTGAGACCCAGTACTTC.

The rearrangement uses TRBV30 and TRBJ1-1; D not certain. The V gene's germline CDR1 is GTSNPN and CDR2 SVGIG (reference sequence). Trimming removed 3 bases at V and 0 bases at J, with 8 bases between. The CDR3 extends over 13 amino acids. Here the CDR3 DNA reads TGTGCCTGGAGCCCGGCCATGAACACTGAAGCTTTCTTT. This codes for CAWSPAMNTEAFF.

The chain joins TRBV5-4 to TRBJ2-7; D perhaps matches TRBD2 (6 bases). Germline values: CDR1 SGHNT, CDR2 YYREEE (reference sequence). The CDR3 consists of 15 residues. V was clipped by 5 bases and J by 4 bases, with 19 bases between them. CDR3 sequence (DNA): TGTGCCAGCAGGACTAAAGGAGGGCCGGGTTACGAGCAGTACTTC. Encoded protein: CASRTKGGPGYEQYF.

The chain joins TRBV7-2 to TRBJ2-3, with 8 positions matching TRBD1. V was clipped by 5 bases and J by 1 base; unmatched bases: 8. Germline CDR1 SGHTA, CDR2 FQGNSA. The CDR3 length is 16 residues. CDR3: CASSPPRGQGTDTQYF. As DNA, the CDR3 is TGTGCCAGCAGCCCACCTAGGGGACAGGGCACAGATACGCAGTATTTT.

The V call is TRBV7-9, the J call TRBJ1-2; D possibly corresponds to TRBD1 (5 bases). The germline gives CDR1 SEHNR, CDR2 FQNEAQ (reference sequence). The germline V and J ends were trimmed by 5 bases and 0 bases, with 16 bases remaining between them. CDR3 length equals 16 residues. CDR3: CASSRRGGVSNYGYTF. CDR3 nucleotide sequence: TGTGCCAGCAGCCGACGCGGGGGGGTTTCTAACTATGGCTACACCTTC.

The chain has TRBV9 and TRBJ2-3, with D perhaps being TRBD1 or TRBD2 (5 bases each). The germline V gene has CDR1 SGDLS and CDR2 YYNGEE. CDR3 size: 17 residues. V was shortened by 2 bases and J by 1 base, with 17 bases between the two germline ends. DNA of the CDR3: TGTGCCAGCAGCGTGAGTTCGGGGCTTGCTGGCACAGATACGCAGTATTTT. Translating it yields CASSVSSGLAGTDTQYF.

The chain uses TRBV11-2 and TRBJ1-2, with TRBD1 matching over 7 bases. From germline, CDR1 is SGHAT and CDR2 FQNNGV. The CDR3 runs to 15 residues. J was trimmed by 4 bases and V by 5 bases; bases with no gene match: 10. In DNA, the CDR3 is TGTGCCAGCAGCGAACTTCGACAGGGAGGCTATGGCTACACCTTC. This codes for CASSELRQGGYGYTF.

V gene TRBV20-1 combines with J gene TRBJ1-2; 8 bases fit TRBD1. J gave up 4 bases and V 8 bases, and 3 bases lay outside the gene matches. The CDR3 contains 11 residues. Germline assignment: CDR1 DFQATT and CDR2 SNEGSKA (reference sequence). CDR3 DNA: TGCAGTCTGGGACAGGCCTATGGCTACACCTTC. Its translation: CSLGQAYGYTF.

This chain links TRBV20-1 with TRBJ2-3; possible D gene TRBD2, 5 bases. The CDR3 has 13 residues. Germline CDR1 is DFQATT and CDR2 is SNEGSKA (reference sequence). Deletions cut 6 bases from V and 0 bases from J, with 10 bases between. CDR3 protein: CSAALVSTDTQYF. The CDR3 nucleotides read TGCAGTGCAGCACTAGTTAGCACAGATACGCAGTATTTT.

J is TRBJ2-6 and V is TRBV2, with TRBD1 as a possible D gene (6 bases). The V end was cut by 4 bases, the J end by 2 bases, with 12 bases between. This CDR3 is built from 16 residues. Per germline, CDR1 SNHLY and CDR2 FYNNEI. The CDR3 DNA follows: TGTGCCAGCAGTGCTGGCAGGGGAGCTGGGGCCAACGTCCTGACTTTC. Translated: CASSAGRGAGANVLTF. Supplemented by reference TRBV2 and TRBJ2-6, the full variable domain reads EPEVTQTPSHQVTQMGQEVILRCVPISNHLYFYWYRQILGQKVEFLVSFYNNEISEKSEIFDDQFSVERPDGSNFTLKIRSTKLEDSAMYFCASSAGRGAGANVLTFGAGSRLTVL.

This chain links TRBV30 with TRBJ1-4; TRBD1 aligns across 8 bases. Germline CDR1 is GTSNPN and CDR2 is SVGIG (reference sequence). The CDR3 is 13 residues long. With 4 bases clipped from V and 8 bases from J, the junction kept 6 bases outside the gene matches. CDR3 coding DNA: TGTGCCTGGATGGGACAGGTCGGCGAAAAACTGTTTTTT. Amino acids: CAWMGQVGEKLFF.

The CDR3 is CASSLQGATDTQYF. The DNA of the CDR3 is TGTGCCAGCTCACTACAGGGGGCCACAGATACGCAGTATTTT. The gene calls are TRBV18 and TRBJ2-3; 9 nucleotides align to TRBD1. The CDR3 is 14 amino acids. Unmatched junction bases numbered 1, after V lost 4 bases and J lost 2 bases. The germline gives CDR1 KGHSH, CDR2 LQKENI.

The chain has TRBV19 and TRBJ2-7; D ambiguous. Trimming took off 5 bases at V and 6 bases at J, with 23 bases between the two ends. CDR1 is LNHDA, CDR2 SQIVND, per germline (reference sequence). The CDR3 spans 16 residues. CDR3 residues: CASSGSRRGRSSEQYF. The CDR3 DNA reads as TGTGCCAGTAGTGGGTCCCGAAGAGGTCGGTCTAGCGAGCAGTACTTC.

Regarding this clonotype: At one end, the junction sequence differs from germline, possibly due to a read error. This rearrangement joins TRBV13 to TRBJ2-5, with 14 bases matching TRBD2. Germline V gives CDR1 PRHDT, CDR2 FYEKMQ (reference sequence). The CDR3 extends over 17 amino acids. The CDR3 here is CVSSPGLAGVGEETQYF. CDR3 sequence (DNA): TGTGTCAGCAGCCCGGGACTAGCGGGAGTCGGTGAAGAGACCCAGTACTTC.

This CDR3 reads CASSYSQGGEYEQYF. CDR3 sequence (DNA): TGTGCCAGCAGTTACTCCCAGGGAGGTGAATACGAGCAGTACTTC. This rearrangement joins TRBV6-6 to TRBJ2-7, with D possibly being TRBD2 (6 bases). CDR1 and CDR2 from the germline V gene are MNHNY and SVGAGI (reference sequence). Trimming took 0 bases from V and 4 from J, leaving 13 bases between them. The CDR3 is made up of 15 amino acids.

The J gene is TRBJ1-1, the V gene TRBV12-3 or TRBV12-4; D is ambiguous. Trimming removed 4 bases at V and 0 bases at J, with 12 bases between. The CDR3 is made up of 15 amino acids. The CDR3 DNA reads as TGTGCCAGCAGTTGGGGAGGGATTTTGAACACTGAAGCTTTCTTT. Translating it yields CASSWGGILNTEAFF.

This chain connects TRBV7-2 to TRBJ2-7; the match to TRBD2 covers 15 bases. The V gene end was trimmed by 4 bases and the J gene end by 1 base; junction bases not matched to a gene: 8. The CDR3 consists of 18 residues. Germline values: CDR1 SGHTA, CDR2 FQGNSA. Here the CDR3 DNA reads TGTGCCAGCAGCTCATCCGGGACTAGCGGGAGGTCTTCCTACGAGCAGTACTTC. It yields the protein CASSSSGTSGRSSYEQYF. Complete variable domain (other parts from reference TRBV7-2 and TRBJ2-7): GAGVSQSPSNKVTEKGKDVELRCDPISGHTALYWYRQSLGQGLEFLIYFQGNSAPDKSGLPSDRFSAERTGGSVSTLTIQRTQQEDSAVYLCASSSSGTSGRSSYEQYFGPGTRLTVT.

This chain connects TRBV20-1 to TRBJ2-7; 8 bases map to TRBD2. The CDR3 has 15 residues. J lost 4 bases, V lost 0 bases, and 8 bases had no gene match. The germline V gene has CDR1 DFQATT and CDR2 SNEGSKA (reference sequence). The CDR3 spells CSARDLGSGVYEQYF. In nucleotides, the CDR3 is TGCAGTGCTAGAGATCTGGGTAGCGGGGTATACGAGCAGTACTTC.

V usage is TRBV25-1 and J usage is TRBJ2-2, with TRBD1 as a possible D gene (5 bases). CDR3 length: 16 amino acids. The V gene lost 4 bases and the J gene lost 1 base, with 13 bases spanning the gap. Germline loops: CDR1 MGHDK, CDR2 SYGVNS. The CDR3 spells CASSATTALNTGELFF. Here the CDR3 DNA reads TGTGCCAGCAGTGCGACGACAGCGCTGAACACCGGGGAGCTGTTTTTT.

In this sample, this clonotype turned up a few times. The V gene is TRBV5-6, the J gene TRBJ2-7; the D is unclear. Trimming removed 1 base from V and 2 bases from J, with 4 bases in between. The germline CDR1 and CDR2 sequences are SGHDT and YYEEEE. The CDR3 loop spans 12 amino acids. The CDR3, as DNA: TGTGCCAGCAGCTTGACAACCTACGAGCAGTACTTC. Translated, it gives CASSLTTYEQYF.

The chain uses TRBV30 and TRBJ2-2; a weak D match, TRBD2 (7 bases). This CDR3 has 15 amino acids. Trimming cost V 3 bases and J 5 bases, with 16 bases left between them. Germline values: CDR1 GTSNPN, CDR2 SVGIG (reference sequence). The CDR3 loop reads CAWSPRGGWTGELFF. The CDR3, as DNA: TGTGCCTGGAGCCCTAGGGGGGGCTGGACCGGGGAGCTGTTTTTT.